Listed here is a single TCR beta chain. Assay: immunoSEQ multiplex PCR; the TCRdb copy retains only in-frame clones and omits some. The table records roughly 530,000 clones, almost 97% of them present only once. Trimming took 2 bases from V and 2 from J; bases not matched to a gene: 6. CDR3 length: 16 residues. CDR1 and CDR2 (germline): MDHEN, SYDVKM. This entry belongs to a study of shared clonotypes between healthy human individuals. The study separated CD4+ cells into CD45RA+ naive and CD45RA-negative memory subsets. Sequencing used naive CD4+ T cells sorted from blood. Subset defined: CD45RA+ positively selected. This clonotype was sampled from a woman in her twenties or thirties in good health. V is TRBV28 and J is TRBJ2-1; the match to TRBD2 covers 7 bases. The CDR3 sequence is CASSLGGRGTYNEQFF. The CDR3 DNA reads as TGTGCCAGCAGTTTAGGGGGGAGGGGCACCTACAATGAGCAGTTCTTC.